One T cell receptor (beta chain) is described in this entry. Its antigen is unidentified. The PCR was carried out with 60 Vbeta primers and 13 Jbeta primers. Measured with immunoSEQ multiplex PCR; TCRdb has only the in-frame clones, and not every one. The sample gives under 200,000 clones, around 78% of which show up once; around 1.5% is in the top ten. Each donor was nominally healthy when sampled (though unrecorded immune exposures were likely). Trimming took 6 bases from V and 2 from J, leaving 17 bases between them. The germline gives CDR1 MNHNS, CDR2 SASEGT. The CDR3 is made up of 15 amino acids. This specimen comes from a study of cytomegalovirus exposure and HLA in healthy donors. The study's findings and limits: Later on, an analysis tied approximately 15,000 TCR beta sequences to HLA alleles at 0.05 false discovery rate. Rarity characterized most TCR sequences, yet some public TCRs appeared in many donors. For most subjects, TCR beta sequences were reported to predict HLA-A and HLA-B alleles with accuracy.

Sequencing input: PBMCs. V gene TRBV6-1 combines with J gene TRBJ2-7, with TRBD2 as a possible D gene (5 bases). This receptor was taken from a middle-aged man in good health and CMV-seronegative. The DNA of the CDR3 is TGTGCCAGCAGGCTCCGGGATAGCAGTCCCTACGAGCAGTACGTC. Its translation: CASRLRDSSPYEQYV.